The TCR beta chain described here comes from a study of blood T cells in healthy people across ages. Next came a second PCR, run for about 7 to 12 cycles, which used a sample-barcoded 5' primer along with a J-beta primer mix. TCRdb ran MiXCR on the 5' RACE reads and lists one entry per CDR3 protein. The data contain 750,000 to 950,000 distinct CDR3 sequences, 25% to 30% of them singletons. After removal of 2 bases from V and 4 bases from J, the junction contained 4 bases not matched to a gene. The CDR3 spans 15 residues. CDR1 SGHAT and CDR2 FQNNGV come from the germline V gene. These data were also reused for a study on T cells of mothers and their children.

Sequenced: blood. This sequence originates from a boy between 10 and 17 years old in good health. The chain has TRBV11-2 and TRBJ1-4; TRBD1 matches 7 bases. The CDR3 region is CASSLMGQFNEKLFF. The DNA for the CDR3 is TGTGCCAGCAGCTTAATGGGACAGTTTAATGAAAAACTGTTTTTT.